This T cell receptor beta chain originates from a study of cytomegalovirus exposure and HLA in healthy donors. This clone was observed a few times. Its antigen remains unknown. Broader study findings: It was reported that the classifier diagnosed cytomegalovirus status with high specificity and sensitivity in both the original and validation cohorts. Most of the CMV-associated TCR beta chains (in a later analysis) appeared to be HLA-restricted.

V lost 5 bases and J lost 8; bases outside the gene matches: 14. CDR1 and CDR2 (germline): MGHDK, SYGVNS. This CDR3 spans 16 amino acids. Amplification used 60 Vbeta primers and 13 Jbeta primers. Profiling relied on immunoSEQ multiplex PCR, and the TCRdb table lists in-frame clones only, not all of them. The sample contains under 140,000 clones, over 60% of which appear only once. The TCR was taken from a young woman in good health and CMV-seronegative. The chain is built from TRBV25-1 and TRBJ1-2, with TRBD1 matching over 10 bases. Sequencing used PBMCs. The CDR3 here is CASSPQRTGGDRGYTF. The DNA of the CDR3 is TGTGCCAGCAGTCCCCAACGGACAGGGGGGGATCGGGGCTACACCTTC.